Shown below are 21 T cell receptor beta chains from a single sample sequenced in a study of OX40 agonist ivuxolimab in advanced cancers. Only in-frame clones appear in the TCRdb table, and some are missing; sequencing was by immunoSEQ multiplex PCR. The data show under 20,000 clones, around 70% seen once. The sample was CD4+ or CD8+ T cells sorted from blood, taken in a trial of the OX40 agonist ivuxolimab. These receptors originate from an adult with an advanced solid tumor such as melanoma, head and neck, liver or kidney cancer.

This clone came up a few times. The CDR3 protein is CASSLGTAKSEQYF. In DNA form, the CDR3 reads TGTGCCAGCAGCTTAGGGACGGCCAAATCCGAGCAGTACTTC. V gene TRBV11-2 combines with J gene TRBJ2-7; no definite D call. Germline V lookup: CDR1 SGHAT, CDR2 FQNNGV. The length of the CDR3 is 14 residues. The V gene lost 1 base and the J gene lost 6 bases, with 13 bases spanning the gap.

The chain recombines TRBV28 with TRBJ1-5, with 7 positions matching TRBD1. The J segment lost 5 bases and the V segment lost 9 bases, leaving 19 bases of the junction unmatched. CDR3 length: 17 residues. Germline V gives CDR1 MDHEN, CDR2 SYDVKM. CDR3 sequence (DNA): TGTGCCAGGTGTGTGGCCAGGGGGTACGAAAAACATCAGCCCCAGCATTTT. It translates to CARCVARGYEKHQPQHF.

The chain couples TRBV29-1 to TRBJ2-7, with D tentatively TRBD1 (6 bases). V was trimmed by 0 bases and J by 2 bases, leaving 14 bases between them. Germline V CDR1 and CDR2: SQVTM, ANQGSEA. The CDR3 runs to 15 residues. CDR3 amino acids: CSVEDGRGNTYEQYF. CDR3 DNA sequence: TGCAGCGTTGAAGACGGCAGGGGAAATACCTACGAGCAGTACTTC.

The chain joins TRBV10-3 to TRBJ1-2, with TRBD1 as a possible D gene (6 bases). Germline V gives CDR1 ENHRY, CDR2 SYGVKD. The CDR3 loop spans 16 amino acids. Trimming stripped 4 bases from V and 4 bases from J, with 19 bases between. The CDR3 loop reads CAISGVTPRGSYGYTF. In DNA form, the CDR3 reads TGTGCCATCAGTGGCGTCACACCTAGGGGGTCCTATGGCTACACCTTC.

V gene TRBV9 combines with J gene TRBJ2-5; no firm D call. CDR1 and CDR2 (germline): SGDLS, YYNGEE. V was pared by 0 bases and J by 0 bases, with 9 bases between. The CDR3 spans 15 residues. CDR3 protein: CASSVGANDQETQYF. The CDR3 nucleotides read TGTGCCAGCAGCGTAGGCGCCAACGACCAAGAGACCCAGTACTTC.

The rearrangement joins TRBV27 to TRBJ2-7; TRBD2 matches 8 bases. The V and J ends lost 3 bases and 3 bases, in that order; junction bases with no gene match: 4. CDR1 is MNHEY and CDR2 is SMNVEV in the germline V gene (reference sequence). The CDR3 runs to 14 residues. The DNA of the CDR3 is TGTGCCAGCAGTTTTTCGGGGGGGGGCTACGAGCAGTACTTC. This translates into CASSFSGGGYEQYF.

This sequence joins TRBV6-6 and TRBJ1-2; unclear D gene. CDR3 size: 15 residues. V lost 2 bases to trimming and J lost 0 bases, with 10 bases between them. Germline V gene lookup returns CDR1 MNHNY and CDR2 SVGAGI (reference sequence). In DNA form, the CDR3 reads TGTGCCAGCAGTTACCTCGGTAGCCCTAACTATGGCTACACCTTC. Its protein is CASSYLGSPNYGYTF.

V and J are TRBV5-6 and TRBJ2-5; D is ambiguous. This CDR3 is 14 amino acids long. CDR1 SGHDT and CDR2 YYEEEE come from the germline V gene. Trimming took 3 bases from V and 1 from J, leaving 10 bases between them. The CDR3 DNA reads TGTGCCAGCAGCTCACCCATGGGCCAAGAGACCCAGTACTTC. Translating gives CASSSPMGQETQYF.

The chain joins TRBV6-1 to TRBJ2-2, with 8 bases lining up with TRBD1. Germline values: CDR1 MNHNS, CDR2 SASEGT. The length of the CDR3 is 15 residues. V lost 5 bases to trimming and J lost 3 bases; unmatched junction nucleotides: 5. The CDR3 is CASSSTGADTGELFF. Written as DNA, the CDR3 is TGTGCCAGCAGTTCGACAGGGGCGGACACCGGGGAGCTGTTTTTT.

The chain is built from TRBV19 and TRBJ2-1; possible D gene TRBD1, 6 bases. V gave up 0 bases and J gave up 13 bases, with 10 bases separating them. Germline V gene data show CDR1 as LNHDA and CDR2 as SQIVND (reference sequence). CDR3 length: 12 amino acids. This CDR3 is CASSIEGASQFF. The CDR3 region has the DNA TGTGCCAGTAGTATAGAGGGGGCTAGTCAGTTCTTC. Looking up the rest from reference TRBV19 and TRBJ2-1 gives the full variable domain: DGGITQSPKYLFRKEGQNVTLSCEQNLNHDAMYWYRQDPGQGLRLIYYSQIVNDFQKGDIAEGYSVSREKKESFPLTVTSAQKNPTAFYLCASSIEGASQFFGPGTRLTVL.

The V call is TRBV30, the J call TRBJ2-7; D possibly corresponds to TRBD2 (6 bases). From germline, CDR1 is GTSNPN and CDR2 SVGIG (reference sequence). CDR3 size: 14 residues. V was pared by 0 bases and J by 6 bases, with 15 bases between. CDR3 region: CAWSVLGLGLEQYF. In DNA form, the CDR3 reads TGTGCCTGGAGTGTATTGGGACTCGGGCTCGAGCAGTACTTC.

The gene calls are TRBV28 and TRBJ1-1; D possibly corresponds to TRBD1 (6 bases). Germline CDR1 is MDHEN and CDR2 is SYDVKM. The CDR3 loop spans 14 amino acids. V dropped 5 bases and J dropped 6 bases, with 16 bases sitting between them. In DNA form, the CDR3 reads TGTGCCAGCAGTAACAGGGAGGGGAAACCTGAAGCTTTCTTT. It specifies CASSNREGKPEAFF. Full variable domain (remainder filled in from reference TRBV28 and TRBJ1-1): DVKVTQSSRYLVKRTGEKVFLECVQDMDHENMFWYRQDPGLGLRLIYFSYDVKMKEKGDIPEGYSVSREKKERFSLILESASTNQTSMYLCASSNREGKPEAFFGQGTRLTVV.

The genes are TRBV6-6 and TRBJ2-7; 9 bases agree with TRBD2. Germline CDR1 is MNHNY and CDR2 is SVGAGI (reference sequence). With V trimmed by 6 bases and J by 5 bases, 11 bases remained unmatched. This CDR3 contains 15 residues. The CDR3 here is CASSGLAGTVDEQYF. Written as DNA, the CDR3 is TGTGCCAGCAGCGGCCTAGCGGGAACTGTCGACGAGCAGTACTTC.

The chain uses TRBV29-1 and TRBJ2-3; 11 bases agree with TRBD2. The J segment lost 4 bases and the V segment lost 6 bases, leaving 12 bases of the junction unmatched. The CDR3 covers 16 residues. Germline-derived CDR1 and CDR2 are SQVTM and ANQGSEA. DNA for the CDR3: TGCAGCGTAGATGGAATAGCGGGAGGGCCCGCAGATACGCAGTATTTT. Protein: CSVDGIAGGPADTQYF.

This clone was counted between two and nine times. The sample has other DNA sequences that encode this CDR3 too. The rearrangement links TRBV4-1 to TRBJ2-7; 7 bases agree with TRBD1. V trimming: 0 bases; J trimming: 0 bases; junction bases outside the gene matches: 2. The CDR3 length is 15 residues. Germline V CDR1 and CDR2: MGHRA, YSYEKL. The CDR3 nucleotides read TGCGCCAGCAGCCAAGAAGGGACAGACTCCTACGAGCAGTACTTC. Protein product: CASSQEGTDSYEQYF.

This chain joins TRBV29-1 and TRBJ1-3; weak D call: TRBD1 (5 bases). Germline V gene sequence: CDR1 SQVTM, CDR2 ANQGSEA. The V end lost 4 bases, the J end lost 6 bases, and 13 bases lay between the germline ends. CDR3 length: 13 amino acids. DNA of the CDR3: TGCAGCGTTGTCTCGGGGGGTGAAAACACCATATATTTT. This codes for CSVVSGGENTIYF. The whole variable domain, remainder taken from reference TRBV29-1 and TRBJ1-3, is SAVISQKPSRDICQRGTSLTIQCQVDSQVTMMFWYRQQPGQSLTLIATANQGSEATYESGFVIDKFPISRPNLTFSTLTVSNMSPEDSSIYLCSVVSGGENTIYFGEGSWLTVV.

In its sample, this clone was seen once. CDR3: CASSRTGFRYEQYF. CDR3 DNA sequence: TGTGCCAGCAGCCGGACAGGGTTTCGCTACGAGCAGTACTTC. V and J are TRBV28 and TRBJ2-7, with 8 positions matching TRBD1. Germline CDR1 is MDHEN and CDR2 is SYDVKM. CDR3 length equals 14 residues. With 6 bases clipped from V and 3 bases from J, the junction kept 7 bases outside the gene matches.

The chain couples TRBV5-4 to TRBJ2-2; D call uncertain. V lost 4 bases and J lost 2, with 18 bases in between. The CDR3 sequence is 17 residues long. The germline CDR1 and CDR2 sequences are SGHNT and YYREEE (reference sequence). CDR3 bases: TGTGCCAGCAGCGGGGATGGGTTTGGTTTCAACACCGGGGAGCTGTTTTTT. This encodes CASSGDGFGFNTGELFF.

J is TRBJ1-4 and V is TRBV5-1; 9 positions agree with TRBD1. Germline CDR1 SGHRS, CDR2 YFSETQ. V lost 0 bases, J lost 6 bases, and 6 bases stayed unmatched. The CDR3 spans 16 residues. The CDR3 DNA follows: TGCGCCAGCAGCTTGGGACAGGGGGGAAATTATGAAAAACTGTTTTTT. Translation: CASSLGQGGNYEKLFF. Full variable domain (rest looked up from reference TRBV5-1 and TRBJ1-4): KAGVTQTPRYLIKTRGQQVTLSCSPISGHRSVSWYQQTPGQGLQFLFEYFSETQRNKGNFPGRFSGRQFSNSRSEMNVSTLELGDSALYLCASSLGQGGNYEKLFFGSGTQLSVL.

The V and J genes are TRBV9 and TRBJ1-5; D unresolved. The CDR3 is 13 amino acids. Deletions cut 4 bases from V and 5 bases from J, with 10 bases between. Germline CDR1 is SGDLS and CDR2 is YYNGEE. The chain's CDR3 is CASSSVPYQPQHF. The CDR3 nucleotides are TGTGCCAGCAGCTCAGTCCCTTATCAGCCCCAGCATTTT.

This clone was observed once. CDR3 sequence reads: CASSPTPWGQGAIETEAFF. The CDR3 DNA reads TGTGCCAGCAGCCCCACCCCCTGGGGACAGGGGGCGATCGAAACTGAAGCTTTCTTT. This chain links TRBV5-5 with TRBJ1-1; 12 nucleotides line up with TRBD1. Looked up from germline, CDR1 is SGHKS and CDR2 is YYEKEE (reference sequence). V trimming: 4 bases; J trimming: 5 bases; junction bases outside the gene matches: 18. The CDR3 runs to 19 residues.